These T cell receptor beta chains were read from a single sample in a study of tumor-infiltrating lymphocytes in localized non-small cell lung cancer. Data came from immunoSEQ multiplex PCR; TCRdb stores just in-frame clones and leaves some out. Among around 21,000 clones listed, about 80% were seen once. Material: lung tumor tissue. All receptors derive from a human donor with non-small cell lung cancer. Both conserved end residues are part of each CDR3. A D gene is named only where the DNA matches it firmly. Rows give clone size only sometimes, using once, few, many, or a class for an expanded clone.

j_call d_call v_call clone_size cdr3_nt cdr3_aa
TRBJ1-2 - TRBV4-1 - TGCGCCAGCAGCCAAGCCGGGACCGATTTTCATGGCTACACCTTC CASSQAGTDFHGYTF
TRBJ1-1 - TRBV11-2 - TGTGCCAGCAGCTTAGACGGGGGAAAGAACACTGAAGCTTTCTTT CASSLDGGKNTEAFF
TRBJ1-6 - TRBV30 - TGTGCCTGGAGGAGGCGATCACCCCTCCACTTT CAWRRRSPLHF
TRBJ2-5 - TRBV19 - TGTGCCAGTAGTGAGGCCCGCTCCTGGGGGGCCCAGTACTTC CASSEARSWGAQYF
TRBJ1-2 - TRBV5-1 - TGCGCCAGCAGCCAAGCCGCGGGGGGGCGGCAGGGCTACACCTTC CASSQAAGGRQGYTF
TRBJ1-2 - TRBV7-2 - TGTGCCAGCAGCTTGGACAGAGGTCTAGCTAACTATGGCTACACCTTC CASSLDRGLANYGYTF
TRBJ2-3 - TRBV7-2 once TGTGCCAGCAGCTCCCAACGGAATACGCAGTATTTT CASSSQRNTQYF
TRBJ2-6 TRBD2 TRBV9 - TGTGCCAGCAGCCCCAGACTAGCGGGAGGGTCTGGGGCCAACGTCCTGACTTTC CASSPRLAGGSGANVLTF
TRBJ2-3 - TRBV27 - TGTGCCAGCAGTAAAGGGGGGACTAGCACAGATACGCAGTATTTT CASSKGGTSTDTQYF
TRBJ2-7 - TRBV14 - TGTGCCAGCAGCCAAGGATACGAGCAGTACTTC CASSQGYEQYF
TRBJ1-2 - TRBV6-6 - TGTGCCAGCAGAGGACAGTCGGACAACTATGGCTACACCTTC CASRGQSDNYGYTF
TRBJ1-2 TRBD1 TRBV5-1 few TGCGCCAGCAGCCCGGGACAGGGCTATGGCTACACCTTC CASSPGQGYGYTF
TRBJ2-7 - TRBV30 - TGTGCCTGGAGTGATAGGGGCGAGCAGTACTTC CAWSDRGEQYF
TRBJ1-2 TRBD1 TRBV18 - TGTGCCAGCTCACGGACAGGGTATGGCTACACCTTC CASSRTGYGYTF
TRBJ1-4 - TRBV6-5 once TGTGCCAGCAGTTTCATCAGGGATACTAATGAAAAACTGTTTTTT CASSFIRDTNEKLFF